Following are 14 T cell receptor beta chains from one sample sequenced in a study of graft-versus-host responses after intestinal transplantation. Antigen specificity for these receptors is unknown. Measured with immunoSEQ multiplex PCR; TCRdb has only the in-frame clones, and not every one. The sample has around 110,000 clones, roughly nine tenths seen once; the top ten hold about 0.18%. The source was unstimulated CD4+ T cells sorted from spleen or lymph node cells, collected before intestinal transplant. All receptors come from a human donor who received an intestinal transplant.

The chain uses TRBV7-2 and TRBJ2-7; 8 bases are a match to TRBD1. Germline-derived CDR1 and CDR2 are SGHTA and FQGNSA. With 2 bases clipped from V and 0 bases from J, the junction kept 9 bases outside the gene matches. The CDR3 has 17 residues. Written as DNA, the CDR3 is TGTGCCAGCAGCTTAAGCCTTACAGGGGGGCCCTCCTACGAGCAGTACTTC. This translates into CASSLSLTGGPSYEQYF.

This chain joins TRBV19 and TRBJ2-3; TRBD2 aligns across 13 bases. The CDR3 runs to 16 residues. The V and J ends lost 5 bases and 8 bases, in that order; junction bases with no gene match: 10. CDR1 is LNHDA, CDR2 SQIVND, per germline (reference sequence). The CDR3 reads CASSLLRGLAGTTQYF. The CDR3 coding sequence is TGTGCCAGTAGTCTTCTACGGGGACTAGCGGGAACTACGCAGTATTTT.

The V call is TRBV18, the J call TRBJ2-7; 9 nucleotides line up with TRBD1. Unmatched junction bases numbered 0, after V lost 3 bases and J lost 6 bases. The germline V gene has CDR1 KGHSH and CDR2 LQKENI. The CDR3 has 12 residues. As DNA, the CDR3 is TGTGCCAGCTCACCGGACAGGGGCGAGCAGTACTTC. Its protein product is CASSPDRGEQYF.

The gene calls are TRBV28 and TRBJ1-3, with 7 nucleotides matching TRBD1. The CDR3 is 14 amino acids. V shed 7 bases, J shed 1 base, and the junction held 4 bases outside the gene matches. Germline CDR1 reads MDHEN; CDR2 reads SYDVKM. CDR3 coding DNA: TGTGCCAGCATACAGGGGAATTCTGGAAACACCATATATTTT. It yields the protein CASIQGNSGNTIYF.

The CDR3 bases are TGTGCCAGCACCCTAGCGGGAACGCAGTACTTC. Amino acid sequence: CASTLAGTQYF. The rearrangement links TRBV2 to TRBJ2-7; 9 bases match TRBD2. There are 11 residues in the CDR3. Germline loops: CDR1 SNHLY, CDR2 FYNNEI. V shed 7 bases, J shed 9 bases, and the junction held 4 bases outside the gene matches.

This chain uses TRBV7-2 with TRBJ1-2; a possible D gene is TRBD1 (5 bases). This CDR3 spans 13 amino acids. CDR1 is SGHTA and CDR2 is FQGNSA in the germline V gene. V lost 5 bases and J 5 bases, leaving 12 bases between the germline ends. Here the CDR3 reads CASSLGTVYGYTF. The CDR3 DNA reads TGTGCCAGCAGCCTGGGGACTGTTTATGGCTACACCTTC.

This clone was seen once. The V and J genes are TRBV4-1 and TRBJ1-2, with 8 bases matching TRBD1. Germline assignment: CDR1 MGHRA and CDR2 YSYEKL. V trimming: 1 base; J trimming: 8 bases; junction bases outside the gene matches: 15. This CDR3 is 17 amino acids long. CDR3 in DNA: TGCGCCAGCAGCCAAGCAATCTCCTACAGGGGGTTAGTGGGCTACACCTTC. As protein: CASSQAISYRGLVGYTF.

V gene TRBV6-5 combines with J gene TRBJ2-1; TRBD2 matches 9 bases. CDR1 MNHEY and CDR2 SVGAGI come from the germline V gene. The length of the CDR3 is 15 residues. The V and J ends lost 3 bases and 7 bases, in that order; junction bases with no gene match: 7. The CDR3 DNA sequence: TGTGCCAGCAGTTATTCGCGGGAGGGGAGGAATGAGCAGTTCTTC. This encodes CASSYSREGRNEQFF.

This chain joins TRBV29-1 and TRBJ2-1; 8 positions agree with TRBD2. CDR1 and CDR2 from the germline V gene are SQVTM and ANQGSEA. This CDR3 has 15 amino acids. V lost 6 bases and J lost 8; bases outside the gene matches: 15. The CDR3 nucleotides read TGCAGCGTCCTCCCCCTTAGAAGCGGGAGCGATGAGCAGTTCTTC. It codes for CSVLPLRSGSDEQFF.

The CDR3 protein is CSVRDFYEQYF. The CDR3 DNA reads as TGCAGTGTTAGGGACTTTTACGAGCAGTACTTC. The chain is built from TRBV20-1 and TRBJ2-7, with a possible D match to TRBD2 (6 bases). Germline loops: CDR1 DFQATT, CDR2 SNEGSKA (reference sequence). The V end lost 7 bases, the J end lost 4 bases, and 11 bases lay between the germline ends. This CDR3 region has 11 residues.

The sample holds a few counts of this clone. Distinct nucleotide sequences in the sample also encode this CDR3. The genes are TRBV5-1 and TRBJ2-7, with TRBD1 as a possible D gene (6 bases). The CDR3 consists of 12 residues. V lost 1 base and J 4 bases, leaving 6 bases between the germline ends. The germline gives CDR1 SGHRS, CDR2 YFSETQ. The CDR3 here is CASSLTGYEQYF. The CDR3 nucleotides are TGCGCCAGCAGCTTGACAGGGTACGAGCAGTACTTC.

The rearrangement links TRBV5-1 to TRBJ1-1; D not certain. V gave up 3 bases and J gave up 0 bases, with 6 bases separating them. Germline CDR1 and CDR2: SGHRS and YFSETQ. The CDR3 is 13 amino acids. The CDR3 reads CASSYQVNTEAFF. CDR3 DNA sequence: TGCGCCAGCAGCTACCAGGTGAACACTGAAGCTTTCTTT.

This rearrangement joins TRBV2 to TRBJ2-7, with D possibly being TRBD1 (5 bases). Trimming took off 6 bases at V and 3 bases at J, with 9 bases between the two ends. The CDR3 has 12 residues. Per the germline V gene, CDR1 is SNHLY and CDR2 is FYNNEI. The CDR3 loop is CASRTDSYEQYF. CDR3 DNA: TGTGCCAGCAGGACTGACAGCTACGAGCAGTACTTC.

The chain is built from TRBV19 and TRBJ1-6; TRBD1 agrees at 8 bases. Germline V CDR1 and CDR2: LNHDA, SQIVND (reference sequence). This CDR3 has 20 residues. V gave up 5 bases and J gave up 1 base; unmatched junction bases: 16. The CDR3 loop reads CASSHIPGGAGASYNSPLHF. CDR3 nucleotide sequence: TGTGCCAGTAGTCATATTCCAGGGGGCGCCGGGGCATCCTATAATTCACCCCTCCACTTT.